One and the same sample provided the 13 T cell receptor beta chains below, sequenced in a study of shared clonotypes between healthy human individuals. Assay: immunoSEQ multiplex PCR; the TCRdb copy retains only in-frame clones and omits some. The profile shows 2 million to 2.5 million clones, approximately 95% of them singletons. Material for sequencing was naive CD4+ T cells from PBMCs. The sample's subset: CD45RA+ positively selected. The receptors here all came from a man between 18 and 29 years old in good health. Some clones in this sample may be carry-over from other donors' samples.

This clone was seen once. This chain joins TRBV6-4 and TRBJ2-3, with 9 bases aligning to TRBD2. V gave up 4 bases and J gave up 6 bases; unmatched junction bases: 14. Germline V gene lookup returns CDR1 MRHNA and CDR2 SNTAGT. This CDR3 spans 17 amino acids. CDR3 DNA: TGTGCCAGCAGTGTTACCCTAGCGGGACCTGGGGCGGATACGCAGTATTTT. It is translated as CASSVTLAGPGADTQYF.

The V call is TRBV6-1, the J call TRBJ2-7; 8 positions match TRBD1. Per germline, CDR1 MNHNS and CDR2 SASEGT. V dropped 6 bases and J dropped 3; count of bases not matched to a gene: 4. This CDR3 region has 13 residues. CDR3 loop: CASRMGQVYEQYF. In DNA, the CDR3 is TGTGCCAGCAGGATGGGACAGGTCTACGAGCAGTACTTC.

The rearrangement uses TRBV4-1 and TRBJ2-1; TRBD2 is a possible D gene (6 bases). Trimming removed 0 bases at V and 2 bases at J, with 14 bases between. The CDR3 runs 17 residues. Germline assignment: CDR1 MGHRA and CDR2 YSYEKL. CDR3 residues: CASSQDLGGTAYNEQFF. DNA of the CDR3: TGCGCCAGCAGCCAAGATCTCGGCGGGACCGCCTACAATGAGCAGTTCTTC.

A note on this clone: The junction departs from the called germline gene at one end, perhaps through a read error. This sequence joins TRBV19 and TRBJ2-6; D is unclear. CDR3 size: 15 residues. Germline V lookup: CDR1 LNHDA, CDR2 SQIVND (reference sequence). The DNA of the CDR3 is TGTGCCAGTAGTCTAGACGACTCTGGGGCCAACGTCCTGACTTTC. Amino acid sequence: CASSLDDSGANVLTF.

In its sample, this clone was seen a few times. This sample includes further DNA sequences coding for the same CDR3. The rearrangement links TRBV5-1 to TRBJ1-2, with D uncertain. This CDR3 has 14 amino acids. In germline, CDR1 is SGHRS, CDR2 YFSETQ. The V gene lost 0 bases and the J gene lost 4 bases, with 10 bases spanning the gap. The CDR3 here is CASSLGTAAYGYTF. For the CDR3, the DNA is TGCGCCAGCAGCTTGGGTACGGCAGCCTATGGCTACACCTTC.

The V gene is TRBV5-1, the J gene TRBJ2-7; D gene ambiguous. The V end lost 7 bases, the J end lost 3 bases, and 14 bases lay between the germline ends. The CDR3 extends over 13 amino acids. CDR1 SGHRS and CDR2 YFSETQ come from the germline V gene. CDR3 DNA sequence: TGCGCCAGCTCAGATAGGGTCGTCTACGAGCAGTACTTC. It specifies CASSDRVVYEQYF.

The rearrangement uses TRBV7-2 and TRBJ2-1, with D perhaps assigned TRBD1 or TRBD2 (5 bases each). CDR1 SGHTA and CDR2 FQGNSA come from the germline V gene. V shed 4 bases and J shed 12 bases, with 13 bases lying between them. This CDR3 contains 12 residues. CDR3 bases: TGTGCCAGCAGCTCATCCTTGGGACCGCAGTTCTTC. Residues: CASSSSLGPQFF.

As DNA, the CDR3 is TGTGCCAGCAGCTTGGGGCAGGGAAGGACAGATACGCAGTATTTT. Translated: CASSLGQGRTDTQYF. The chain employs TRBV5-8 and TRBJ2-3, with a tentative D call TRBD1 (5 bases). V was cut by 0 bases and J by 3 bases, with 11 bases left in between. The CDR3 spans 15 residues. CDR1 is SGHTS, CDR2 YDEGEE, per germline.

This clone has more than one count but fewer than ten. The genes are TRBV28 and TRBJ1-5; D is uncertain. The CDR3 is 12 amino acids. Trimming pared 1 base from V and 6 bases from J, leaving 4 bases between. Germline lookup yields CDR1 MDHEN and CDR2 SYDVKM. The chain's CDR3 is CASSLSIQPQHF. In DNA, the CDR3 is TGTGCCAGCAGTTTATCCATTCAGCCCCAGCATTTT. Full variable domain (outside the CDR3, taken from reference TRBV28 and TRBJ1-5): DVKVTQSSRYLVKRTGEKVFLECVQDMDHENMFWYRQDPGLGLRLIYFSYDVKMKEKGDIPEGYSVSREKKERFSLILESASTNQTSMYLCASSLSIQPQHFGDGTRLSIL.

This chain links TRBV6-4 with TRBJ2-3; no clear D gene. Germline CDR1 is MRHNA and CDR2 is SNTAGT. The CDR3 contains 15 residues. V was trimmed by 0 bases and J by 0 bases, leaving 7 bases between them. CDR3 coding DNA: TGTGCCAGCAGTGACTCCTACCTCAGCACAGATACGCAGTATTTT. Translating it yields CASSDSYLSTDTQYF.

This clone was found once. The chain is built from TRBV9 and TRBJ2-3; 7 bases are shared with TRBD1. There are 15 residues in the CDR3. Germline assignment: CDR1 SGDLS and CDR2 YYNGEE. The ends lost 3 bases at V and 3 bases at J; junction bases unmatched: 7. CDR3 bases: TGTGCCAGCAGCGCCCGGGACAGCCGGACAGATACGCAGTATTTT. Residues: CASSARDSRTDTQYF.

The V gene is TRBV4-2, the J gene TRBJ2-5; D unresolved. CDR1 and CDR2 from the germline V gene are LGHNA and YNFKEQ. Trimming left V 1 base short and J 5 bases short, with 11 bases between. This CDR3 has 14 residues. The CDR3 DNA is TGTGCCAGCAGCCAAGGATTCAGTTTGGAGACCCAGTACTTC. Its protein product is CASSQGFSLETQYF.

This chain joins TRBV5-4 and TRBJ1-2; D not certain. This CDR3 comprises 12 residues. The V end was cut by 6 bases, the J end by 7 bases, with 13 bases between. The germline CDR1 and CDR2 sequences are SGHNT and YYREEE (reference sequence). CDR3 residues: CASTTEAVGYTF. Written as DNA, the CDR3 is TGTGCCAGCACCACGGAGGCTGTTGGCTACACCTTC.